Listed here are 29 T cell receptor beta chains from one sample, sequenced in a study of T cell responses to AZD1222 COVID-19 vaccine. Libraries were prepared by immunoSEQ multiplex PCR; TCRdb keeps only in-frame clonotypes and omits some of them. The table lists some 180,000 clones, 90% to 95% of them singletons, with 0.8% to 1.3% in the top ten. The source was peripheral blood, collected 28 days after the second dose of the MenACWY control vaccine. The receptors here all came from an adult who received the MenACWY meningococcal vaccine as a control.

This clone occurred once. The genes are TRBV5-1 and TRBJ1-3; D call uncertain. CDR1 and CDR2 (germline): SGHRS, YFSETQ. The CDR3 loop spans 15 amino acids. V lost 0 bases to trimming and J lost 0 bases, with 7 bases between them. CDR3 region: CASSLGPSSGNTIYF. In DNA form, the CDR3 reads TGCGCCAGCAGCTTGGGTCCCAGCTCTGGAAACACCATATATTTT.

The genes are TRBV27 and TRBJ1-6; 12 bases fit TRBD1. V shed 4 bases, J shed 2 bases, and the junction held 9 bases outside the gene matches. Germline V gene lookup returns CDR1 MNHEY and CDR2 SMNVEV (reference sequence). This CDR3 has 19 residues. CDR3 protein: CASSSGTGGRGTYNSPLHF. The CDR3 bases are TGTGCCAGCAGTTCGGGGACAGGGGGCCGTGGGACCTATAATTCACCCCTCCACTTT.

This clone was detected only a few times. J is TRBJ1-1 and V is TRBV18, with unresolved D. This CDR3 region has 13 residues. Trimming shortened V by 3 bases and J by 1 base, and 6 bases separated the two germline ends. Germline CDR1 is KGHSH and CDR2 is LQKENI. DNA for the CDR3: TGTGCCAGCTCACCGGACCAGAACACTGAAGCTTTCTTT. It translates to CASSPDQNTEAFF.

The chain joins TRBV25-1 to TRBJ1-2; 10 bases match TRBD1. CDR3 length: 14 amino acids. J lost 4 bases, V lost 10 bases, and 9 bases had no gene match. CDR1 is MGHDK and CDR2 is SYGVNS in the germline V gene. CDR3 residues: CATRGTGVGYGYTF. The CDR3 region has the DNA TGTGCCACAAGGGGGACAGGGGTAGGCTATGGCTACACCTTC.

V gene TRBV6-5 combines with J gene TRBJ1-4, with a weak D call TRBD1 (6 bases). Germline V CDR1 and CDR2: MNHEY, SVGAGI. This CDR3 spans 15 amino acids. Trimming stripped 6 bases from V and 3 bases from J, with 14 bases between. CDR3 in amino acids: CASSQGFGPNEKLFF. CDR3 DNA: TGTGCCAGCAGCCAGGGGTTCGGCCCTAATGAAAAACTGTTTTTT.

The CDR3 DNA sequence: TGTGCCAGCAGCCCCTGGACCGGCGACACTGAAGCTTTCTTT. Amino acids: CASSPWTGDTEAFF. The J gene is TRBJ1-1, the V gene TRBV7-9; D gene unclear. The germline CDR1 and CDR2 sequences are SEHNR and FQNEAQ (reference sequence). The CDR3 runs to 14 residues. V lost 5 bases and J 3 bases, leaving 13 bases between the germline ends.

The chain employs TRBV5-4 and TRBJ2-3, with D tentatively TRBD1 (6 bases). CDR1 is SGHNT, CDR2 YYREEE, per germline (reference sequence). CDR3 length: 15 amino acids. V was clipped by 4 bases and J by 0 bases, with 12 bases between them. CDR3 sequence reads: CASSEGHLSTDTQYF. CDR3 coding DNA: TGTGCCAGCAGCGAGGGACACCTCAGCACAGATACGCAGTATTTT.

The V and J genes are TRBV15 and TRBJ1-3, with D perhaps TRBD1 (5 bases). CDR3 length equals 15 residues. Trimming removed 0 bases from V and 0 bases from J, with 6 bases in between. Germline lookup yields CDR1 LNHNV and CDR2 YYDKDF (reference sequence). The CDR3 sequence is CATSRDGGSGNTIYF. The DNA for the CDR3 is TGTGCCACCAGCAGAGATGGGGGCTCTGGAAACACCATATATTTT.

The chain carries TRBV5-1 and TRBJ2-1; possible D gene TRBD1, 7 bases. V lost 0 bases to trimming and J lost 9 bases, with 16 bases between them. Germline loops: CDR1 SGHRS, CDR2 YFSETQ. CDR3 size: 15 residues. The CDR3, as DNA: TGCGCCAGCAGCTTGGACCAGGGGGGTAGGGGTGAGCAGTTCTTC. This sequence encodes CASSLDQGGRGEQFF. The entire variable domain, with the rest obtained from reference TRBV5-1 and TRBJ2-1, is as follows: KAGVTQTPRYLIKTRGQQVTLSCSPISGHRSVSWYQQTPGQGLQFLFEYFSETQRNKGNFPGRFSGRQFSNSRSEMNVSTLELGDSALYLCASSLDQGGRGEQFFGPGTRLTVL.

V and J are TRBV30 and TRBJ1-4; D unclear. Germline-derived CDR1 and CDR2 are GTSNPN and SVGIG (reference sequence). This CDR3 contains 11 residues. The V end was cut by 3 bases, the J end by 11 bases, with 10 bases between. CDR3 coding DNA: TGTGCCTGGAGCGATCAGGCCAAACTGTTTTTT. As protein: CAWSDQAKLFF.

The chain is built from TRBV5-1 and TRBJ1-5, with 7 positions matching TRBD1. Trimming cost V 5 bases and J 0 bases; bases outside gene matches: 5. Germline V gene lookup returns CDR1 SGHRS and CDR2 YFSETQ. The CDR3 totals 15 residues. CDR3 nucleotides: TGCGCCAGCAGTACAGGGGATTATAGCAATCAGCCCCAGCATTTT. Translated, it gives CASSTGDYSNQPQHF. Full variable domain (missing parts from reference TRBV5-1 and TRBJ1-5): KAGVTQTPRYLIKTRGQQVTLSCSPISGHRSVSWYQQTPGQGLQFLFEYFSETQRNKGNFPGRFSGRQFSNSRSEMNVSTLELGDSALYLCASSTGDYSNQPQHFGDGTRLSIL.

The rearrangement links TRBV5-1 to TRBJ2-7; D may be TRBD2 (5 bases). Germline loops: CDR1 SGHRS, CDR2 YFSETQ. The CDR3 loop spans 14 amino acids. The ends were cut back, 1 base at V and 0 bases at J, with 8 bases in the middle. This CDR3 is CASSLYRDSYEQYF. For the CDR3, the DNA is TGCGCCAGCAGCTTGTACCGGGACTCCTACGAGCAGTACTTC.

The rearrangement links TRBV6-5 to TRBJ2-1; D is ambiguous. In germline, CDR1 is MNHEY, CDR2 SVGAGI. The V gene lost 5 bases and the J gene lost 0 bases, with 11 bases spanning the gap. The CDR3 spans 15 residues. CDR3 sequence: CASSRLSSSYNEQFF. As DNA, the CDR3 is TGTGCCAGCAGTCGCCTCTCCAGCTCCTACAATGAGCAGTTCTTC.

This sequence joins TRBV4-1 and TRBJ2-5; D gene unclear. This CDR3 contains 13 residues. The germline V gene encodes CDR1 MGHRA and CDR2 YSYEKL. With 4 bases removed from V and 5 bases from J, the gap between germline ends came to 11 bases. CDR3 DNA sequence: TGCGCCAGCAGCCTAACAAGGTTGGAGACCCAGTACTTC. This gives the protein CASSLTRLETQYF.

CDR3 region: CASSLGTNTEAFF. DNA for the CDR3: TGCGCCAGCAGCTTGGGGACTAACACTGAAGCTTTCTTT. The chain combines TRBV5-1 with TRBJ1-1, with D unresolved. This CDR3 region has 13 residues. Per germline, CDR1 SGHRS and CDR2 YFSETQ. Trimming took off 0 bases at V and 2 bases at J, with 5 bases between the two ends.

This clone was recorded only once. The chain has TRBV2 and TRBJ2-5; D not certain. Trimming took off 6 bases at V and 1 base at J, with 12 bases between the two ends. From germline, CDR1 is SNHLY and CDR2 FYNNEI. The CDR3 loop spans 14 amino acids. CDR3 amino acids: CASSLYWSQETQYF. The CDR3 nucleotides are TGTGCCAGCAGCCTATACTGGTCCCAAGAGACCCAGTACTTC.

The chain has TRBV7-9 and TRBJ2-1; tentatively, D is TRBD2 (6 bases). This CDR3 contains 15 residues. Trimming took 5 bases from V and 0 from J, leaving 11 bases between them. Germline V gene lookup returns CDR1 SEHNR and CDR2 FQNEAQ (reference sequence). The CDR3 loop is CASSDGGSSYNEQFF. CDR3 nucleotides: TGTGCCAGCAGCGATGGGGGGAGCTCCTACAATGAGCAGTTCTTC.

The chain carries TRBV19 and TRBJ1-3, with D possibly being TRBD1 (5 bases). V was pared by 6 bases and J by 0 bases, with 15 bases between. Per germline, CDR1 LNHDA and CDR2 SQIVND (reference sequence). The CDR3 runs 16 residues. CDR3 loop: CASSRPPGFSGNTIYF. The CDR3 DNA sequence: TGTGCCAGTAGCCGACCCCCAGGGTTCTCTGGAAACACCATATATTTT.

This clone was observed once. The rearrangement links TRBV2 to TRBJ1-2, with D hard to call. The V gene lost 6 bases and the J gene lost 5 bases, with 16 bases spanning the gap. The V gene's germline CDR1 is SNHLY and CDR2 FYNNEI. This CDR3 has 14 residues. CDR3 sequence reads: CASSYGPGTYGYTF. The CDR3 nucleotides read TGTGCCAGCAGCTACGGACCGGGAACTTATGGCTACACCTTC.

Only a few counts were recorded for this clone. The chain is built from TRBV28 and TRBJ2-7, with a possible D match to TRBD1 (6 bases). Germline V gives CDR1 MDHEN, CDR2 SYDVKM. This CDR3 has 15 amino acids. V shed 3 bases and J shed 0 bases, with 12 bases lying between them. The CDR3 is CASSFPRGNSYEQYF. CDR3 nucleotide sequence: TGTGCCAGCAGTTTCCCCAGGGGCAACTCCTACGAGCAGTACTTC.

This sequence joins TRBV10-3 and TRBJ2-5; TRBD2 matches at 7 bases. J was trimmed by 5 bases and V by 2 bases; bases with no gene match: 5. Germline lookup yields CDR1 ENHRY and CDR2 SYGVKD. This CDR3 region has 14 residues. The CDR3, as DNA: TGTGCCATCAGTGAGCCTCAGGGAGGGGAGACCCAGTACTTC. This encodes CAISEPQGGETQYF.

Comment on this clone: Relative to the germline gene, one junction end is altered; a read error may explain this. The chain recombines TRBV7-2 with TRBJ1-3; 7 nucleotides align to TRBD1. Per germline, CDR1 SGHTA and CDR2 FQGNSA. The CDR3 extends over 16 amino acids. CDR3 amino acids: CASTLSPHRGGNTIYF. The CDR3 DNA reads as TGTGCCAGCACCTTATCCCCTCACAGGGGTGGAAACACCATATATTTT.

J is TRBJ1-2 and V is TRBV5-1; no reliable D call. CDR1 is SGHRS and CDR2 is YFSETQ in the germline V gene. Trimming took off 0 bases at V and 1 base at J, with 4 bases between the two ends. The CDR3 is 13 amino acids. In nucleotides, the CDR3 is TGCGCCAGCAGCTTGGGTATTAACTATGGCTACACCTTC. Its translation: CASSLGINYGYTF.

The CDR3 loop is CASSIDGTIPGYTF. The CDR3, as DNA: TGTGCCAGTAGTATAGATGGGACGATCCCAGGCTACACCTTC. The chain combines TRBV19 with TRBJ1-2; D might be TRBD1 (5 bases). Trimming removed 0 bases from V and 8 bases from J, with 13 bases in between. Germline-derived CDR1 and CDR2 are LNHDA and SQIVND (reference sequence). The CDR3 totals 14 residues. Full variable domain (rest looked up from reference TRBV19 and TRBJ1-2): DGGITQSPKYLFRKEGQNVTLSCEQNLNHDAMYWYRQDPGQGLRLIYYSQIVNDFQKGDIAEGYSVSREKKESFPLTVTSAQKNPTAFYLCASSIDGTIPGYTFGSGTRLTVV.

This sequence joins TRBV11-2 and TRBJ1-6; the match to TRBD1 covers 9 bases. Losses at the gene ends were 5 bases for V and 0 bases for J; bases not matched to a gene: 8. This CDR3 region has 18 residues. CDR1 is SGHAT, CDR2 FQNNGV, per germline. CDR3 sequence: CASSRPGTGSSYNSPLHF. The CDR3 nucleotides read TGTGCCAGCAGCCGTCCCGGGACAGGGAGCTCCTATAATTCACCCCTCCACTTT.

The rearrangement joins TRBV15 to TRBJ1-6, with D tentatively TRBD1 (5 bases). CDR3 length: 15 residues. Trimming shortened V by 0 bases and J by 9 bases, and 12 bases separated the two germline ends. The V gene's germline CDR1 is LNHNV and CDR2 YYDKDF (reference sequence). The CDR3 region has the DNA TGTGCCACCAGCAGAGATCAGGGTCTCGGTTCACCCCTCCACTTT. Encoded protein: CATSRDQGLGSPLHF.

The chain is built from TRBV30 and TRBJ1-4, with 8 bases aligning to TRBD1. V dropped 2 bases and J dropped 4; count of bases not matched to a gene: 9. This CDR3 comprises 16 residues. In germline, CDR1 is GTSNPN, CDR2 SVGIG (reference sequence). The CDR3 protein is CAWSQGTGGGNEKLFF. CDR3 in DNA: TGTGCCTGGAGTCAAGGGACAGGCGGAGGTAATGAAAAACTGTTTTTT.

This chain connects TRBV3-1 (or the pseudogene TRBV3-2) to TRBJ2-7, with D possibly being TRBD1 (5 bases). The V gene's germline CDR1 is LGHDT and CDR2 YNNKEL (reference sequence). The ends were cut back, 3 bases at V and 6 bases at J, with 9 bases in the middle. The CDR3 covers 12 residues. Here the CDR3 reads CASSHAGLEQYF. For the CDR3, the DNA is TGTGCCAGCAGCCACGCAGGGCTCGAGCAGTACTTC.

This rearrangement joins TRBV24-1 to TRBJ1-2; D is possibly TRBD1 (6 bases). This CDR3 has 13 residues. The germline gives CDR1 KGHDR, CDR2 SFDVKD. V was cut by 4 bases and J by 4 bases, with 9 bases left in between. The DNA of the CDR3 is TGTGCCACCAGTGAGGGGGCGGGCTATGGCTACACCTTC. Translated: CATSEGAGYGYTF.